The 30 T cell receptor beta chains below all came from one sample that was sequenced in a study of persistence of HIV-infected CD4 T cells. Sequencing used immunoSEQ version 4 in survey mode. Sequencing used immunoSEQ multiplex PCR; TCRdb keeps in-frame clones, though not all of them. Of more than 30,000 clones in the sample, about 80% were seen once. These TCRs' antigens remain unknown. Lysates of CMV-infected fibroblasts at approximately 9.4 ug/mL stimulated these cells. Memory cells lacking CD40L and CD69 with high CD45RO were sorted. The sequencing here drew on CD4+ T cells sorted from PBMCs after 18-hour stimulation, taken from a patient who received antiretroviral therapy. The receptors come from an adult woman with HIV who was CMV-seropositive.

The rearrangement links TRBV7-8 to TRBJ2-7; TRBD2 agrees at 7 bases. Trimming cost V 4 bases and J 10 bases; bases outside gene matches: 13. Germline loops: CDR1 SGHVS, CDR2 FQNEAQ. There are 14 residues in the CDR3. CDR3 sequence (DNA): TGTGCCAGCAGCTCGGGGGGATTAGGTAGCTTACAGTACTTC. Protein: CASSSGGLGSLQYF.

This sequence joins TRBV4-3 and TRBJ2-7; D uncertain. V lost 0 bases and J lost 3, with 6 bases in between. The CDR3 spans 13 residues. Germline V lookup: CDR1 LGHNA, CDR2 YSLEER. The CDR3 nucleotides read TGCGCCAGCAGCCAAGAGCTGATCTACGAGCAGTACTTC. This translates into CASSQELIYEQYF.

The chain combines TRBV7-8 with TRBJ1-3; D may be TRBD1 (5 bases). Trimming stripped 4 bases from V and 4 bases from J, with 20 bases between. The CDR3 length is 17 residues. Germline V gene data show CDR1 as SGHVS and CDR2 as FQNEAQ. The CDR3 region has the DNA TGTGCCAGCAGCTCCACCCGGGGGGGTGCGGGAGGAAACACCATATATTTT. Protein product: CASSSTRGGAGGNTIYF. Filled out from reference TRBV7-8 and TRBJ1-3, the complete variable domain reads GAGVSQSPRYKVAKRGQDVALRCDPISGHVSLFWYQQALGQGPEFLTYFQNEAQLDKSGLPSDRFFAERPEGSVSTLKIQRTQQEDSAVYLCASSSTRGGAGGNTIYFGEGSWLTVV.

The rearrangement joins TRBV6-4 to TRBJ1-1, with 7 bases identical to TRBD1. CDR1 and CDR2 from the germline V gene are MRHNA and SNTAGT. This CDR3 region has 14 residues. V shed 6 bases and J 0 bases; nucleotides not matched to a gene: 4. The CDR3 DNA sequence: TGTGCCAGCAGCGCAGGGGGTGTGAACACTGAAGCTTTCTTT. Amino acid sequence: CASSAGGVNTEAFF.

V usage is TRBV2 and J usage is TRBJ2-7, with a tentative D call TRBD2 (5 bases). The V and J ends lost 7 bases and 7 bases respectively, with 14 bases between them. Germline CDR1 reads SNHLY; CDR2 reads FYNNEI. This CDR3 is 12 amino acids long. CDR3 nucleotide sequence: TGTGCCAGCACGCCGGGCACGGGGGAGCAGTACTTC. Encoded protein: CASTPGTGEQYF.

This clone was counted a few times. This chain uses TRBV27 with TRBJ1-5; D gene ambiguous. The CDR3 is 15 amino acids. The ends were cut back, 3 bases at V and 0 bases at J, with 9 bases in the middle. Germline CDR1 and CDR2: MNHEY and SMNVEV (reference sequence). CDR3 in DNA: TGTGCCAGCAGTTTTGGGCACCTTAGCAATCAGCCCCAGCATTTT. Translated: CASSFGHLSNQPQHF.

This clone was seen a few times. The rearrangement uses TRBV9 and TRBJ2-7; D might be TRBD1 (6 bases). The V end was cut by 0 bases, the J end by 3 bases, with 13 bases between. Looked up from germline, CDR1 is SGDLS and CDR2 is YYNGEE. The CDR3 spans 15 residues. CDR3 region: CASSVEDRPFYEQYF. The DNA of the CDR3 is TGTGCCAGCAGCGTAGAGGACAGACCATTCTACGAGCAGTACTTC.

This clone has just a few counts. V usage is TRBV4-3 and J usage is TRBJ2-7, with D tentatively TRBD2 (6 bases). This CDR3 has 15 residues. Germline loops: CDR1 LGHNA, CDR2 YSLEER. Trimming left V 0 bases short and J 2 bases short, with 11 bases between. CDR3 protein: CASSQDGRGAYEQYF. For the CDR3, the DNA is TGCGCCAGCAGCCAAGATGGGCGGGGAGCCTACGAGCAGTACTTC.

This chain joins TRBV7-9 and TRBJ1-2; D may be TRBD1 (5 bases). Germline loops: CDR1 SEHNR, CDR2 FQNEAQ (reference sequence). The V end was cut by 6 bases, the J end by 3 bases, with 11 bases between. CDR3 length: 13 residues. The CDR3: CASSQQDYYGYTF. Here the CDR3 DNA reads TGTGCCAGCAGTCAACAGGACTACTATGGCTACACCTTC.

V is TRBV19 and J is TRBJ2-5, with TRBD1 matching over 8 bases. Germline lookup yields CDR1 LNHDA and CDR2 SQIVND (reference sequence). This CDR3 region has 14 residues. V lost 5 bases, J lost 4 bases, and 6 bases stayed unmatched. The CDR3 loop reads CASSVRGLGETQYF. The CDR3 coding sequence is TGTGCCAGTAGTGTCAGGGGGCTTGGAGAGACCCAGTACTTC.

This chain links TRBV6-6 with TRBJ1-2; TRBD1 might be the D (6 bases). CDR1 is MNHNY and CDR2 is SVGAGI in the germline V gene (reference sequence). V was pared by 6 bases and J by 0 bases, with 11 bases between. The CDR3 has 14 amino acids. The CDR3 protein is CASRGQISNYGYTF. The CDR3 DNA reads TGTGCCAGCAGAGGACAGATTTCTAACTATGGCTACACCTTC.

The chain combines TRBV11-3 with TRBJ2-7, with 8 positions matching TRBD1. CDR1 and CDR2 (germline): SGHNT, YENEEA. V gave up 6 bases and J gave up 6 bases; unmatched junction bases: 10. The length of the CDR3 is 14 residues. CDR3 in DNA: TGTGCCAGCAGTTTCGGACAGGGCTCGGGCGAGCAGTACTTC. Translated: CASSFGQGSGEQYF.

The chain employs TRBV15 and TRBJ1-4; TRBD1 matches 7 bases. The CDR3 is made up of 15 amino acids. J lost 1 base, V lost 5 bases, and 4 bases had no gene match. Germline V gene data show CDR1 as LNHNV and CDR2 as YYDKDF (reference sequence). The CDR3 DNA follows: TGTGCCACCAGCCGGGCAGGGGGAACTAATGAAAAACTGTTTTTT. It specifies CATSRAGGTNEKLFF.

This chain uses TRBV24-1 with TRBJ2-3; D unclear. Trimming took 5 bases from V and 2 from J, leaving 10 bases between them. CDR1 and CDR2 (germline): KGHDR, SFDVKD. This CDR3 has 14 amino acids. CDR3 sequence reads: CATSASQTTDTQYF. As DNA, the CDR3 is TGTGCCACCAGTGCTTCCCAGACCACAGATACGCAGTATTTT.

This chain uses TRBV3-1 (or the pseudogene TRBV3-2) with TRBJ1-6, with 7 bases matching TRBD1. The CDR3 length is 15 residues. In germline, CDR1 is LGHDT, CDR2 YNNKEL (reference sequence). V shed 4 bases and J 5 bases; nucleotides not matched to a gene: 5. The CDR3 DNA sequence: TGTGCCAGCAGCCGGGACAGTAAGAATAATTCACCCCTCCACTTT. It yields the protein CASSRDSKNNSPLHF.

J is TRBJ2-4 and V is TRBV11-3; maybe TRBD2 (5 bases). The CDR3 covers 12 residues. The germline gives CDR1 SGHNT, CDR2 YENEEA. Trimming cost V 4 bases and J 10 bases, with 11 bases left between them. The CDR3 region has the DNA TGTGCCAGCAGCTCGCGGGCCGGTATTCAGTACTTC. The encoded protein is CASSSRAGIQYF.

V is TRBV7-9 and J is TRBJ1-6, with no clear D. Germline V CDR1 and CDR2: SEHNR, FQNEAQ (reference sequence). The CDR3 is made up of 13 amino acids. With 3 bases removed from V and 7 bases from J, the gap between germline ends came to 7 bases. The DNA for the CDR3 is TGTGCCAGCAGCTTTATGGGGAATTCACCCCTCCACTTT. This translates into CASSFMGNSPLHF. Combining the CDR3 with reference TRBV7-9 and TRBJ1-6 gives the whole variable domain DTGVSQNPRHKITKRGQNVTFRCDPISEHNRLYWYRQTLGQGPEFLTYFQNEAQLEKSRLLSDRFSAERPKGSFSTLEIQRTEQGDSAMYLCASSFMGNSPLHFGNGTRLTVT.

The rearrangement links TRBV19 to TRBJ1-3; 8 bases are shared with TRBD1. After removal of 2 bases from V and 0 bases from J, the junction contained 3 bases not matched to a gene. Germline V CDR1 and CDR2: LNHDA, SQIVND (reference sequence). This CDR3 is built from 16 residues. This chain's CDR3 is CASSILGQASGNTIYF. In DNA form, the CDR3 reads TGTGCCAGTAGTATATTGGGACAGGCCTCTGGAAACACCATATATTTT.

In nucleotides, the CDR3 is TGTGCCAGCAGTGCTGGCCCAGGGATAGGCGGCTACACCTTC. The encoded protein is CASSAGPGIGGYTF. This chain links TRBV6-2 or TRBV6-3 with TRBJ1-2; maybe TRBD1 (5 bases). CDR1 is MNHEY, CDR2 SVGEGT, per germline. The CDR3 consists of 14 residues. V lost 5 bases, J lost 8 bases, and 18 bases lay in between.

This clone was counted between two and nine times. V usage is TRBV13 and J usage is TRBJ1-6; TRBD1 matches 8 bases. From germline, CDR1 is PRHDT and CDR2 FYEKMQ (reference sequence). Germline trimming cut 1 base from V and 10 bases from J; bases unmatched to any gene: 6. The CDR3 is 15 amino acids. CDR3 amino acids: CASSLETGGRSPLHF. The CDR3 coding sequence is TGTGCCAGCAGCTTAGAAACAGGGGGAAGATCACCCCTCCACTTT.

The rearrangement joins TRBV20-1 to TRBJ1-2; D is uncertain. The CDR3 loop spans 10 amino acids. The germline CDR1 and CDR2 sequences are DFQATT and SNEGSKA (reference sequence). V was cut by 4 bases and J by 4 bases, with 4 bases left in between. This chain's CDR3 is CSATPYGYTF. CDR3 DNA sequence: TGCAGTGCTACCCCCTATGGCTACACCTTC.

The chain links TRBV5-1 to TRBJ1-6, with a tentative D call TRBD1 (5 bases). The CDR3 is made up of 15 amino acids. The germline V gene encodes CDR1 SGHRS and CDR2 YFSETQ. The V gene lost 1 base and the J gene lost 9 bases, with 14 bases spanning the gap. CDR3 amino acids: CASSLLSGGSSPLHF. In DNA form, the CDR3 reads TGCGCCAGCAGCTTGCTTTCCGGGGGTTCTTCACCCCTCCACTTT. Using reference TRBV5-1 and TRBJ1-6 for the parts outside the CDR3, the full variable domain is KAGVTQTPRYLIKTRGQQVTLSCSPISGHRSVSWYQQTPGQGLQFLFEYFSETQRNKGNFPGRFSGRQFSNSRSEMNVSTLELGDSALYLCASSLLSGGSSPLHFGNGTRLTVT.

The rearrangement links TRBV18 to TRBJ1-1, with 12 positions matching TRBD1. Germline V lookup: CDR1 KGHSH, CDR2 LQKENI. The J segment lost 3 bases and the V segment lost 7 bases, leaving 12 bases of the junction unmatched. The CDR3 sequence is 17 residues long. CDR3 nucleotides: TGTGCCAGCTGGGCCGGGACAGGGGGCTTGCGGGACACTGAAGCTTTCTTT. Translated, it gives CASWAGTGGLRDTEAFF. Looking up the rest from reference TRBV18 and TRBJ1-1 gives the full variable domain: NAGVMQNPRHLVRRRGQEARLRCSPMKGHSHVYWYRQLPEEGLKFMVYLQKENIIDESGMPKERFSAEFPKEGPSILRIQQVVRGDSAAYFCASWAGTGGLRDTEAFFGQGTRLTVV.

This chain connects TRBV28 to TRBJ2-2; tentatively, D is TRBD1 or TRBD2 (5 bases each). Germline V gene sequence: CDR1 MDHEN, CDR2 SYDVKM. V lost 5 bases and J 5 bases, leaving 9 bases between the germline ends. This CDR3 comprises 13 residues. The CDR3 protein is CASSPGTTGELFF. In nucleotides, the CDR3 is TGTGCCAGCAGTCCCGGGACGACCGGGGAGCTGTTTTTT.

The genes are TRBV3-1 (or the pseudogene TRBV3-2) and TRBJ2-1; the match to TRBD2 covers 10 bases. The J segment lost 10 bases and the V segment lost 1 base, leaving 4 bases of the junction unmatched. The CDR3 totals 14 residues. Per germline, CDR1 LGHDT and CDR2 YNNKEL (reference sequence). The CDR3 sequence: CASSQVPTSGEQFF. As DNA, the CDR3 is TGTGCCAGCAGCCAAGTCCCGACTAGCGGGGAGCAGTTCTTC.

This rearrangement joins TRBV3-1 (or the pseudogene TRBV3-2) to TRBJ1-4; the D is unclear. The germline gives CDR1 LGHDT, CDR2 YNNKEL (reference sequence). The V gene lost 0 bases and the J gene lost 0 bases, with 11 bases spanning the gap. The CDR3 sequence is 17 residues long. The CDR3 sequence: CASSQDPPSATNEKLFF. The DNA for the CDR3 is TGTGCCAGCAGCCAAGATCCCCCAAGCGCAACTAATGAAAAACTGTTTTTT.

The chain joins TRBV19 to TRBJ2-3; TRBD1 might be the D (7 bases). This CDR3 is 16 amino acids long. Germline values: CDR1 LNHDA, CDR2 SQIVND (reference sequence). V lost 6 bases to trimming and J lost 2 bases, with 18 bases between them. CDR3 region: CASRLEGTDPTDTQYF. In DNA, the CDR3 is TGTGCCAGTAGATTGGAGGGGACAGACCCCACAGATACGCAGTATTTT.

This clone occurred once. The V call is TRBV28, the J call TRBJ1-3; D gene ambiguous. The V gene's germline CDR1 is MDHEN and CDR2 SYDVKM. There are 14 residues in the CDR3. Trimming cost V 5 bases and J 0 bases, with 8 bases left between them. CDR3 sequence reads: CASSGSNSGNTIYF. The CDR3 DNA reads as TGTGCCAGCAGTGGGAGTAACTCTGGAAACACCATATATTTT.

This chain uses TRBV7-3 with TRBJ1-1, with 8 bases identical to TRBD1. The germline V gene has CDR1 SGHTA and CDR2 FQGTGA. This CDR3 region has 14 residues. The junction had 4 bases not matched to a gene; V was cut back by 5 bases and J by 2 bases. The CDR3: CASSAGTGNTEAFF. The CDR3, as DNA: TGTGCCAGCAGCGCCGGGACAGGTAACACTGAAGCTTTCTTT.

This rearrangement joins TRBV27 to TRBJ2-7; D remains unclear. Germline V lookup: CDR1 MNHEY, CDR2 SMNVEV (reference sequence). The CDR3 contains 14 residues. V lost 2 bases, J lost 6 bases, and 14 bases lay in between. CDR3 region: CASSLPLGPLEQYF. The DNA for the CDR3 is TGTGCCAGCAGTTTACCTCTCGGCCCTCTCGAGCAGTACTTC.